The clone carrying this TCR beta chain was counted between two and nine times. Its antigen is unidentified. This CDR3 comprises 12 residues. Germline V lookup: CDR1 SGHTA, CDR2 FQGNSA. V dropped 4 bases and J dropped 5 bases, with 9 bases sitting between them. This record comes from a study of T-cell memory formation after mild COVID-19. Study context: TCR clusters mostly belonged to single donors. Points from the study as a whole: Shrinking CD4+ clones resided mostly in CM and EM, and CD8+ ones in EMRA.

MiXCR, applied by TCRdb to the 5' RACE reads, yields one record per CDR3 protein. Here the sample spans some 410,000 distinct CDR3 sequences, about a quarter being singletons. Source material: PBMCs or a T cell subset sorted from them (not recorded which). The chain couples TRBV7-2 to TRBJ2-7, with D possibly being TRBD1 (6 bases). The sequence came from an adult woman who had mild COVID-19 (a few samples of this study predate the infection). Cell type and time point are not known. CDR3 in amino acids: CASSSYRDEQYF. In nucleotides, the CDR3 is TGTGCCAGCAGCTCTTACAGGGACGAGCAGTACTTC.